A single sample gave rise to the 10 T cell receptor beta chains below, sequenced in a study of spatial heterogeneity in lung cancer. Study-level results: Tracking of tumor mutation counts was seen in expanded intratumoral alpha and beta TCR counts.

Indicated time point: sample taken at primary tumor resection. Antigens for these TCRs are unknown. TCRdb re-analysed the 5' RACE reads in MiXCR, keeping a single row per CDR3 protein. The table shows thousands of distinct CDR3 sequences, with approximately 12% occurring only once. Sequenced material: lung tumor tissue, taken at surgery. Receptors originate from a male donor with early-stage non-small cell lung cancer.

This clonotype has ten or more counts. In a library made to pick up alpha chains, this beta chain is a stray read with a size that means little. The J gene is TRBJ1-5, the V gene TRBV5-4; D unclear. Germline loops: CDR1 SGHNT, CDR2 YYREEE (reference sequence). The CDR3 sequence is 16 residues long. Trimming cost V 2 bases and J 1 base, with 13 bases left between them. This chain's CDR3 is CASSLSEGWSNQPQHF. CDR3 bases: TGTGCCAGCAGCTTATCGGAGGGTTGGAGCAATCAGCCCCAGCATTTT.

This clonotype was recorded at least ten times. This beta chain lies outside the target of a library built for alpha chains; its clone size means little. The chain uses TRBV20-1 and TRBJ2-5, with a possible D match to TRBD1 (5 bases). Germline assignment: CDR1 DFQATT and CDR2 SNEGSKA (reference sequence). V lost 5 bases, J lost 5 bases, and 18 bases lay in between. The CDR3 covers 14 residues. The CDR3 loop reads CSAERTQGRETQYF. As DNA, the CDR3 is TGCAGTGCTGAGCGTACCCAGGGCCGCGAGACCCAGTACTTC.

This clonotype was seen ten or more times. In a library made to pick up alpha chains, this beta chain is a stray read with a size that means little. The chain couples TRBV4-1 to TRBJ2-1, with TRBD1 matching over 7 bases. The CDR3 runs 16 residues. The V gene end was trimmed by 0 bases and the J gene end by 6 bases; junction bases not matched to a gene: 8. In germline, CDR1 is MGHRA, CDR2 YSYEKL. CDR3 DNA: TGCGCCAGCAGCCAAGATGGGCGGAACAGGGGCAATGAGCAGTTCTTC. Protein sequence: CASSQDGRNRGNEQFF.

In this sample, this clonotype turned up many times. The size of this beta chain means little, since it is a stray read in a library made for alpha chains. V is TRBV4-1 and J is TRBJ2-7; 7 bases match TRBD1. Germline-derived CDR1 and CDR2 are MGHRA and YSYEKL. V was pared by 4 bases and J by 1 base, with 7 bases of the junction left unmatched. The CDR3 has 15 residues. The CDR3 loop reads CASSPYRDSSYEQYF. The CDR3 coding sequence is TGCGCCAGCAGCCCGTATAGGGACAGTTCCTACGAGCAGTACTTC.

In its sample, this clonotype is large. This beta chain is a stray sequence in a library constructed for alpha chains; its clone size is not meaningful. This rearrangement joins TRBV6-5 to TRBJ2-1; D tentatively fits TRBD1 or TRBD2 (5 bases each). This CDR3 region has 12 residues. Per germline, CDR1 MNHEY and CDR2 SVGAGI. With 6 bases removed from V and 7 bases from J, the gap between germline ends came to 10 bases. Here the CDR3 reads CASSLGTNEQFF. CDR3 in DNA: TGTGCCAGCAGCTTAGGGACGAATGAGCAGTTCTTC.

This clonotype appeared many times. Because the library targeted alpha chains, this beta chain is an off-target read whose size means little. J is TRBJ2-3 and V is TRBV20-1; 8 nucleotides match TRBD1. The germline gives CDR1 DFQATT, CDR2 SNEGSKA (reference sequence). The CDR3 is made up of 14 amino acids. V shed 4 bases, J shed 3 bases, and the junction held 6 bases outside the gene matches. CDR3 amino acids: CSATDRGGTDTQYF. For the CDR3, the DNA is TGCAGTGCTACCGACAGGGGCGGGACAGATACGCAGTATTTT.

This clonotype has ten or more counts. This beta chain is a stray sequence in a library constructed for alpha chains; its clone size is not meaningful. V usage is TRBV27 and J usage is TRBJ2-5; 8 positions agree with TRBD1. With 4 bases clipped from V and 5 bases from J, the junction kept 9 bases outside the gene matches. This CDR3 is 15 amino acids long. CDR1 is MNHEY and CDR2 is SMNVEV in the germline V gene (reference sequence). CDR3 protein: CASSSTGGRFETQYF. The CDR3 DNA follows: TGTGCCAGCAGTTCAACAGGGGGAAGGTTTGAGACCCAGTACTTC.

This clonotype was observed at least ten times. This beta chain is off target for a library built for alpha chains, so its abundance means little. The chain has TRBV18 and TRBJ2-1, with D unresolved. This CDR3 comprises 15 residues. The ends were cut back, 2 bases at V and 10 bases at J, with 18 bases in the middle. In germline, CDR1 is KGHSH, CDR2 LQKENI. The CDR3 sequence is CASSPTTSRTREQFF. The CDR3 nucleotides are TGTGCCAGCTCACCAACTACCTCTAGAACGAGGGAGCAGTTCTTC. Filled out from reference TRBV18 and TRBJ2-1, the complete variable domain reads NAGVMQNPRHLVRRRGQEARLRCSPMKGHSHVYWYRQLPEEGLKFMVYLQKENIIDESGMPKERFSAEFPKEGPSILRIQQVVRGDSAAYFCASSPTTSRTREQFFGPGTRLTVL.

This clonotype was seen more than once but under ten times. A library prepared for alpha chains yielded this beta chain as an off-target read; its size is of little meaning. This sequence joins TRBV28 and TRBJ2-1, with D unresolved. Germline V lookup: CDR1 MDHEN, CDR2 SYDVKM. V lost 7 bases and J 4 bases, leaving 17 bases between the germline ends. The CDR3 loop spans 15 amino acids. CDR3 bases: TGTGCCAGCACCCTCACCCGGCTGATGTACAATGAGCAGTTCTTC. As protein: CASTLTRLMYNEQFF.

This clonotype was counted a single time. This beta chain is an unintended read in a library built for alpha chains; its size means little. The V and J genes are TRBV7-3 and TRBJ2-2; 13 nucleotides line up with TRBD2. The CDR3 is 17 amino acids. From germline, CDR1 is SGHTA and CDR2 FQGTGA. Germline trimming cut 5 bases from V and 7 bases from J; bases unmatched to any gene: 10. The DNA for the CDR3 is TGTGCCAGCAGCGTCACCGGGACTAGCGGGACGGACGGGGAGCTGTTTTTT. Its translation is CASSVTGTSGTDGELFF.